This T cell receptor (beta chain) comes out of a study of T-cell reconstitution after alpha-beta-depleted transplantation in children. The table lists this clonotype with a few counts. Its antigen remains unidentified. A TCRbeta library incorporating unique molecular identifiers was prepared. In TCRdb, the PCR reads were re-called with MiXCR into one record per CDR3 protein. The repertoire holds 350,000 to 500,000 distinct CDR3 sequences, with roughly 44% as singletons. Overall study results and limits: After transplant, at about two months, alpha-beta T cells were reportedly derived from several hundred expanded graft clones. Once a year had passed after transplant, T-cell counts and diversity came mostly from newly produced T cells. For some patients, TCRbeta diversity was high at day 60 because of recipient T cells and thymic progenitors that survived.

Germline V CDR1 and CDR2: SGHVS, FQNEAQ. V dropped 1 base and J dropped 10 bases, with 11 bases sitting between them. CDR3 length: 12 amino acids. This clonotype was obtained from a girl aged 2 to 10 with aplastic anemia, due to receive a stem cell transplant. The chain joins TRBV7-8 to TRBJ2-7; the D is unclear. The sample consisted of PBMCs, taken before TCRalphabeta/CD19-depleted stem cell transplant. The CDR3 protein is CASSLVPFNQYF. CDR3 nucleotide sequence: TGTGCCAGCAGCTTAGTCCCCTTCAACCAGTACTTC.